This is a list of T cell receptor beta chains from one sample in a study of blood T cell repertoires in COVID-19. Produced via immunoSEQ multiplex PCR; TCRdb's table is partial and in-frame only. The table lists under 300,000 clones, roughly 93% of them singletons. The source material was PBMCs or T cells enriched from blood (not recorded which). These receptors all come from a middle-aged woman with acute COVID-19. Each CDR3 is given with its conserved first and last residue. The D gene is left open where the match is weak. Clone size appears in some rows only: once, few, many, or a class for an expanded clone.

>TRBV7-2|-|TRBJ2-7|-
CASNYGGNSYEQYF
TGTGCCAGCAACTACGGCGGGAACTCCTACGAGCAGTACTTC
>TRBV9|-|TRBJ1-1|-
CASSPRGEVNTEAFF
TGTGCCAGCAGCCCCCGGGGGGAGGTGAACACTGAAGCTTTCTTT
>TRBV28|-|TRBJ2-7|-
CASSLGQLYEQYF
TGTGCCAGCAGTTTAGGGCAGCTCTACGAGCAGTACTTC
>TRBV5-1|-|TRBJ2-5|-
CASSELETQYF
TGCGCCAGCAGCGAACTAGAGACCCAGTACTTC
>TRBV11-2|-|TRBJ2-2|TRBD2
CASRRLAGAAGELFF
TGTGCCAGCAGAAGACTAGCGGGAGCGGCCGGGGAGCTGTTTTTT
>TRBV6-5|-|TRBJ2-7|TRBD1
CASSYKSGTGVYEQYF
TGTGCCAGCAGTTACAAGAGCGGGACAGGGGTATACGAGCAGTACTTC
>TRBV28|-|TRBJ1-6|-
CASILGAGMNSPLHF
TGTGCCAGCATCCTGGGGGCAGGTATGAATTCACCCCTCCACTTT
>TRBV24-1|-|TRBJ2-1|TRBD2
CATSDRLAIYNEQFF
TGTGCCACCAGTGATAGACTAGCGATATACAATGAGCAGTTCTTC
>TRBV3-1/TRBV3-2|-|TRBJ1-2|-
CASSQGNRAGYTF
TGTGCCAGCAGCCAAGGGAACAGGGCTGGCTACACCTTC
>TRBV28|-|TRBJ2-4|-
CASSFIPRDIQYF
TGTGCCAGCAGTTTCATCCCCCGCGACATTCAGTACTTC
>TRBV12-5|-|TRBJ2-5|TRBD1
CASGSRTGQETQYF
TGTGCTAGTGGTTCCAGGACAGGTCAAGAGACCCAGTACTTC
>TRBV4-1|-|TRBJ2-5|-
CASSQAPTARETQYF
TGCGCCAGCAGCCAAGCTCCGACAGCAAGAGAGACCCAGTACTTC
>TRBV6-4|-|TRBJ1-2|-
CATTPTVRYDGYTF
TGTGCCACCACACCGACAGTGCGGTATGATGGCTACACCTTC
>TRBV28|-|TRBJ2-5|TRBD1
CASSLNRGRLETQYF
TGTGCCAGCAGTTTAAACAGGGGGCGTTTGGAGACCCAGTACTTC
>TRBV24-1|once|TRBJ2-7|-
CATSDPADEQYF
TGTGCCACCAGTGACCCGGCGGACGAGCAGTACTTC
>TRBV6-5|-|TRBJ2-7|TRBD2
CASSYSAGGPYEQYF
TGTGCCAGCAGTTACTCGGCGGGGGGGCCCTACGAGCAGTACTTC
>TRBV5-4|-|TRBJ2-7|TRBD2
CASSPGTSGTSYEQYF
TGTGCCAGCAGCCCCGGGACTAGCGGGACGTCCTACGAGCAGTACTTC
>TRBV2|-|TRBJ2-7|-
CASSRSSYEQYF
TGTGCCAGCAGCCGTAGCTCCTACGAGCAGTACTTC
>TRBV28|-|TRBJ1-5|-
CASSVESRGNQPQHF
TGTGCCAGCAGTGTCGAAAGTCGGGGCAATCAGCCCCAGCATTTT
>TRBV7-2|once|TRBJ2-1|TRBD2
CASSSSGGHYNEQFF
TGTGCCAGCAGCTCCAGCGGGGGCCATTACAATGAGCAGTTCTTC
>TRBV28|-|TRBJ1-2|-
CASRNLGGYGYTF
TGTGCCAGCAGGAACTTGGGGGGGTATGGCTACACCTTC
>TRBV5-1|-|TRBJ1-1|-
CASSMQQGTTEAFF
TGCGCCAGCAGCATGCAACAGGGAACCACTGAAGCTTTCTTT
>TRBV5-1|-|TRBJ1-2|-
CASSLADANYGYTF
TGCGCCAGCAGCTTGGCCGATGCGAACTATGGCTACACCTTC
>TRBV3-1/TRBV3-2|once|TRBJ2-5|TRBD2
CASSQDWRLAGVGKTQYF
TGTGCCAGCAGCCAAGATTGGCGTCTAGCGGGAGTAGGGAAGACCCAGTACTTC
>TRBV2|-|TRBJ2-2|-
CASSEIRGTGELFF
TGTGCCAGCAGTGAAATCCGGGGAACCGGGGAGCTGTTTTTT
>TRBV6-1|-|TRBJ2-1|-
CASSEGGVGYEQFF
TGTGCCAGCAGTGAGGGGGGAGTGGGTTATGAGCAGTTCTTC
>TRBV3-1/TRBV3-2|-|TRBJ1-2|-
CASSQEWGPILTF
TGTGCCAGCAGCCAAGAGTGGGGGCCTATCTTGACCTTC
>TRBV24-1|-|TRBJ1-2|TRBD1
CATSEPDRAYGYTF
TGTGCCACCAGTGAGCCCGACAGGGCCTATGGCTACACCTTC
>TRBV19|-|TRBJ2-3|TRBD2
CASSRLAGSTDTQYF
TGTGCCAGTAGCAGACTAGCGGGGAGCACAGATACGCAGTATTTT
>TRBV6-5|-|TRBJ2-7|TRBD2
CASKKVAGIHEQYF
TGTGCCAGCAAAAAAGTAGCGGGAATCCACGAGCAGTACTTC
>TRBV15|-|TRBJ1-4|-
CATSRDQGGFGEKLFF
TGTGCCACCAGCAGAGATCAAGGAGGGTTCGGTGAAAAACTGTTTTTT
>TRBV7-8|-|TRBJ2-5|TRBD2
CASSLARGWWETQYF
TGTGCCAGCAGCTTAGCGCGGGGGTGGTGGGAGACCCAGTACTTC
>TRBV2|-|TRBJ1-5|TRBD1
CASTPGQGNQPQHF
TGTGCCAGCACGCCAGGACAGGGCAATCAGCCCCAGCATTTT